Presented here are 4 T cell receptor beta chains from one specimen sequenced in a study of CD8+CD57+ T cells in acquired aplastic anemia. Patients selected for sequencing had displayed CD8+CD57+ cell expansion by flow cytometry. Profiles of TCR beta VDJ and CDR3 were generated from a genomic DNA template. TCRdb processed the reads anew with MiXCR; each CDR3 protein has one entry. Of roughly 290,000 distinct CDR3 sequences in the sample, 50% to 65% were seen once. The sequencing input was sorted CD4+, CD8+, or CD8+CD57+ T cells (not recorded which) from PBMCs. Receptor source: a human donor with aplastic anemia.

This sequence joins TRBV5-1 and TRBJ2-2; no definite D call. The V and J ends lost 1 base and 3 bases respectively, with 7 bases between them. From germline, CDR1 is SGHRS and CDR2 YFSETQ. The CDR3 contains 14 residues. The CDR3 sequence is CASSLLADTGELFF. The CDR3 bases are TGCGCCAGCAGCTTGTTGGCAGACACCGGGGAGCTGTTTTTT.

This chain joins TRBV5-1 and TRBJ2-7; no clear D. Germline CDR1 reads SGHRS; CDR2 reads YFSETQ. The ends were cut back, 5 bases at V and 5 bases at J, with 8 bases in the middle. The CDR3 runs to 11 residues. The CDR3 protein is CASRLSDEQYF. CDR3 DNA: TGCGCCAGCAGACTTTCCGACGAGCAGTACTTC.

The chain couples TRBV20-1 to TRBJ1-2, with D tentatively TRBD1 (5 bases). Trimming took off 2 bases at V and 8 bases at J, with 15 bases between the two ends. CDR1 and CDR2 from the germline V gene are DFQATT and SNEGSKA (reference sequence). CDR3 length: 13 residues. Here the CDR3 DNA reads TGCAGTGCTAGACGGGGACCGGGCCTCGGCTACACCTTC. Translated: CSARRGPGLGYTF.

The sample holds many counts of this clonotype. The chain employs TRBV4-1 and TRBJ1-3; D not resolved. The CDR3 runs to 17 residues. Germline V CDR1 and CDR2: MGHRA, YSYEKL. The V gene lost 4 bases and the J gene lost 0 bases, with 16 bases spanning the gap. CDR3 bases: TGCGCCAGCAGCCCACAATTGGGCAGGAGCTCTGGAAACACCATATATTTT. The encoded protein is CASSPQLGRSSGNTIYF.